Presented here are 6 T cell receptor beta chains from one specimen sequenced in a study of response to subunit inactivated influenza vaccine. TCRdb reprocessed the RT-PCR reads via MiXCR and lists one record per CDR3 protein. In the table there are about 160,000 distinct CDR3 sequences, around 9.9% of which are singletons. This sample comprised non-naive T cells sorted from PBMCs, obtained roughly 45 days after vaccination. Receptors were obtained from a man aged 45 to 65 who received an inactivated influenza vaccine.

This clonotype was found many times. The J gene is TRBJ2-2, the V gene TRBV29-1; the match to TRBD2 covers 10 bases. Germline assignment: CDR1 SQVTM and CDR2 ANQGSEA. The CDR3 runs 13 residues. V shed 7 bases, J shed 5 bases, and the junction held 4 bases outside the gene matches. CDR3 in amino acids: CSASSGSTGELFF. In DNA, the CDR3 is TGCAGCGCCTCTAGCGGGAGTACCGGGGAGCTGTTTTTT.

V usage is TRBV14 and J usage is TRBJ2-1; 12 positions match TRBD2. The germline V gene encodes CDR1 SGHDN and CDR2 FVKESK. The CDR3 covers 19 residues. Trimming cost V 6 bases and J 2 bases; bases outside gene matches: 14. The CDR3 DNA reads TGTGCCAGCAGTCCTCCGGGACTAGCGGGTCGTTCACCCTACAATGAGCAGTTCTTC. Translated: CASSPPGLAGRSPYNEQFF.

This clonotype was seen a handful of times. The chain links TRBV20-1 to TRBJ2-1; 11 bases match TRBD2. Losses at the gene ends were 0 bases for V and 2 bases for J; bases not matched to a gene: 3. The CDR3 has 16 residues. The germline V gene encodes CDR1 DFQATT and CDR2 SNEGSKA (reference sequence). In DNA form, the CDR3 reads TGCAGTGCTAGAGAGTTAGCGGGAGGGCCCTACAATGAGCAGTTCTTC. This codes for CSARELAGGPYNEQFF.

A note on this clonotype: With a much larger clone just one base away, this may be a read error. The CDR3 region has the DNA TGCGCCAGCAGCTTAGGTCGATCGAGCTGGGAGACCCAGTACTTC. It specifies CASSLGRSSWETQYF. The chain carries TRBV5-1 and TRBJ2-5, with D unclear. Trimming took off 2 bases at V and 5 bases at J, with 16 bases between the two ends. Germline CDR1 and CDR2: SGHRS and YFSETQ. This CDR3 region has 15 residues.

The chain links TRBV4-3 to TRBJ2-7, with 9 bases identical to TRBD1. Germline CDR1 is LGHNA and CDR2 is YSLEER. This CDR3 has 18 residues. J gave up 4 bases and V 0 bases, and 13 bases lay outside the gene matches. CDR3 bases: TGCGCCAGCAGCCAAGATTTGTACGGGGGACAGGGTCGGTACGAGCAGTACTTC. Protein product: CASSQDLYGGQGRYEQYF.

As to this clonotype: Being one base from a much bigger clone, this may be a read error. This sequence joins TRBV27 and TRBJ2-1; D gene uncertain. CDR1 is MNHEY and CDR2 is SMNVEV in the germline V gene (reference sequence). The CDR3 runs to 13 residues. For the CDR3, the DNA is TGTGCCAGCAGTTCCGGTTCTTCCCCCACACGATGCTTC. As protein: CASSSGSSPTRCF.